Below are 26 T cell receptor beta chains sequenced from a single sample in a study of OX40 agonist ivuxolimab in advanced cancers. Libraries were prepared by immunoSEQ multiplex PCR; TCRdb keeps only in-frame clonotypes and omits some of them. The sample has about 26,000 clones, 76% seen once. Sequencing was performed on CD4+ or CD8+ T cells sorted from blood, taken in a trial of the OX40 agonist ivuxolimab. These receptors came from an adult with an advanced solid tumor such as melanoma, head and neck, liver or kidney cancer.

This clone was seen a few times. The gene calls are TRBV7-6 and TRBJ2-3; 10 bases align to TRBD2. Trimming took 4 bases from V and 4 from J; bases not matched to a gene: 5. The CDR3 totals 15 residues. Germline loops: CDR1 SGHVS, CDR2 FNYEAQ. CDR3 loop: CASSSSGGAADTQYF. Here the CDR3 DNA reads TGTGCCAGCAGCTCCAGCGGGGGGGCCGCAGATACGCAGTATTTT.

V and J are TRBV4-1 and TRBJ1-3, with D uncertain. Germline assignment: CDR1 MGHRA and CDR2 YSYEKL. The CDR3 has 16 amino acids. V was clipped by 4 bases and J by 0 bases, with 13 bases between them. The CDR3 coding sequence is TGCGCCAGCAGCCCCCCCGGGCGGTACTCTGGAAACACCATATATTTT. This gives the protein CASSPPGRYSGNTIYF.

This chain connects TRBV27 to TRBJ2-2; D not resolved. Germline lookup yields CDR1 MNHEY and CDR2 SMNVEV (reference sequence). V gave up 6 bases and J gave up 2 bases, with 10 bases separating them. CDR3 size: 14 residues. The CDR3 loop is CASRRISNTGELFF. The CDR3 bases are TGTGCCAGCAGGAGGATATCCAACACCGGGGAGCTGTTTTTT.

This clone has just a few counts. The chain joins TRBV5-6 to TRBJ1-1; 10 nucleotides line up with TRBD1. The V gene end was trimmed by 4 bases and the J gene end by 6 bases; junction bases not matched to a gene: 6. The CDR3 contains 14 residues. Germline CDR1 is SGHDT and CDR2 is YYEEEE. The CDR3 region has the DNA TGTGCCAGCAGCATTCCCGGGACAGGGGCTGAAGCTTTCTTT. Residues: CASSIPGTGAEAFF.

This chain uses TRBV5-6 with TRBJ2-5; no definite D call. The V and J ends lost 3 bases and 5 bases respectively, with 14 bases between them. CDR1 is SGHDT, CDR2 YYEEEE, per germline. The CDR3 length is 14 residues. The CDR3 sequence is CASSWYVSPETQYF. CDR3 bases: TGTGCCAGCAGCTGGTATGTCTCTCCGGAGACCCAGTACTTC.

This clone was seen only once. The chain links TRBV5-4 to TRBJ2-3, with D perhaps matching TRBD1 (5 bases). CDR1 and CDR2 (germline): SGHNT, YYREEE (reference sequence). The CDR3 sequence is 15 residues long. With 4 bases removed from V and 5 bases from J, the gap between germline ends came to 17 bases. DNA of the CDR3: TGTGCCAGCAGCCCAACGTTGGGGCGGAAAGATACGCAGTATTTT. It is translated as CASSPTLGRKDTQYF.

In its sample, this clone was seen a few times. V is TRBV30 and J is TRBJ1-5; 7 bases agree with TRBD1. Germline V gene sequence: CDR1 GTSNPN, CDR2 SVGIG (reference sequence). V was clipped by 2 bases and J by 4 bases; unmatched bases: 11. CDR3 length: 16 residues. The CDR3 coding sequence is TGTGCCTGGAGTCTGAGGGGACAGCTTTCAAATCAGCCCCAGCATTTT. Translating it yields CAWSLRGQLSNQPQHF.

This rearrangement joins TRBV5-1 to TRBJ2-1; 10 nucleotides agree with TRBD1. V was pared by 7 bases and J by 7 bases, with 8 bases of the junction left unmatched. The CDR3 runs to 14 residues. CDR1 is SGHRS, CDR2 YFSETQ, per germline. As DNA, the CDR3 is TGCGCCAGCCGCCGGGGGACAGGGGTAAATGAGCAGTTCTTC. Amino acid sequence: CASRRGTGVNEQFF.

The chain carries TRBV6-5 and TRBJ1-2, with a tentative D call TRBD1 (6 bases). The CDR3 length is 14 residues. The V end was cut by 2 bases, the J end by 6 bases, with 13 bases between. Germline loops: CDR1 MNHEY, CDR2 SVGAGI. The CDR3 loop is CASSYAIQGNGYTF. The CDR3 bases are TGTGCCAGCAGTTACGCGATCCAGGGGAATGGCTACACCTTC.

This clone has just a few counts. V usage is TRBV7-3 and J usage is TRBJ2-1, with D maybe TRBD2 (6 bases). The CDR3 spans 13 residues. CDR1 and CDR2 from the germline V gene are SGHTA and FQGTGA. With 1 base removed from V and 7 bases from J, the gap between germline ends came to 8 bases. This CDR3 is CASSLIGGNEQFF. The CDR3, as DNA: TGTGCCAGCAGCTTAATTGGGGGGAATGAGCAGTTCTTC.

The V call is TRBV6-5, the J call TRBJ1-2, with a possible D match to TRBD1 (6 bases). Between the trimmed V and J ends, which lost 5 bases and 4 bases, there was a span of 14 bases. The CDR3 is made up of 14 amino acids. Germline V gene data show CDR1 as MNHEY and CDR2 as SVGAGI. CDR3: CASSRVQGSYGYTF. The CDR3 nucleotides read TGTGCCAGCAGTCGGGTACAGGGTTCCTATGGCTACACCTTC.

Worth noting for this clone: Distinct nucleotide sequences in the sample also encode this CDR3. CDR3 sequence (DNA): TGTGCCAGCAGCTTAGGAAGGACAGGATTACGATATGTCACCTACGAGCAGTACTTC. It is translated as CASSLGRTGLRYVTYEQYF. The chain joins TRBV11-2 to TRBJ2-7; 7 positions match TRBD1. In germline, CDR1 is SGHAT, CDR2 FQNNGV. V lost 1 base to trimming and J lost 2 bases; unmatched junction nucleotides: 17. This CDR3 region has 19 residues.

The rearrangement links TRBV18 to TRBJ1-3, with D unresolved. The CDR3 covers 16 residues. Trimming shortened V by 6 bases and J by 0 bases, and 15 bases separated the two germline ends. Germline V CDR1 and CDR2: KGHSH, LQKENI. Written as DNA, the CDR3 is TGTGCCAGCTCGAATGGAGGGTTTGGCTCTGGAAACACCATATATTTT. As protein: CASSNGGFGSGNTIYF.

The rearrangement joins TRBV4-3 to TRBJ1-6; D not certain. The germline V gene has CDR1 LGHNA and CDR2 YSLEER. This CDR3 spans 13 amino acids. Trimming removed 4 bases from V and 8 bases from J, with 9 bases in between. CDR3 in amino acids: CASSRGQYSPLHF. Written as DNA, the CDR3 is TGCGCCAGCAGCCGGGGTCAGTATTCACCCCTCCACTTT.

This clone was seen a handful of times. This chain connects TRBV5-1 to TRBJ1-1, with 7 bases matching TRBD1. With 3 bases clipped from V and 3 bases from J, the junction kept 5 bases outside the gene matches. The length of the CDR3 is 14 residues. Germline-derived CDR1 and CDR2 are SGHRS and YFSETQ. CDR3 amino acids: CASSSTGRDTEAFF. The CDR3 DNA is TGCGCCAGCAGCTCGACAGGGAGGGACACTGAAGCTTTCTTT.

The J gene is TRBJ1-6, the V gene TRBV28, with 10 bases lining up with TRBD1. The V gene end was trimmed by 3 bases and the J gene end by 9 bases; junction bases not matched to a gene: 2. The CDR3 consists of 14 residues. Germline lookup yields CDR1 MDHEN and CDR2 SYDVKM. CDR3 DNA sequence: TGTGCCAGCAGTTTGGGACAGGGGATTTCACCCCTCCACTTT. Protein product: CASSLGQGISPLHF.

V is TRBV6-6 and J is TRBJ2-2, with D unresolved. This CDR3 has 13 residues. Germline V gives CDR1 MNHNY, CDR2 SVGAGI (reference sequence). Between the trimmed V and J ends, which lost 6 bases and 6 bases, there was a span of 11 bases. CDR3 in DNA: TGTGCCAGCAGCCCGAGAGTTCCCGGGGAGCTGTTTTTT. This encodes CASSPRVPGELFF.

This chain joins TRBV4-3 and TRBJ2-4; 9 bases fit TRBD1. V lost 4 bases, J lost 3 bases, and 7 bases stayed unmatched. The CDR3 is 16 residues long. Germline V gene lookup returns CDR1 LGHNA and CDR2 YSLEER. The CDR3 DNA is TGCGCCAGCAGCCCCGGACAGGGGAAGGGCAAAAACATTCAGTACTTC. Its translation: CASSPGQGKGKNIQYF.

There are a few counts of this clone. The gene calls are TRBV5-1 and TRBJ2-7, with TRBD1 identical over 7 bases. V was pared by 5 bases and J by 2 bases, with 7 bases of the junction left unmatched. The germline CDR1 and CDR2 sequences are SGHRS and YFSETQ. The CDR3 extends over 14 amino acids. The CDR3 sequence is CASRPGTVTYEQYF. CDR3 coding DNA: TGCGCCAGCAGACCTGGGACAGTAACCTACGAGCAGTACTTC.

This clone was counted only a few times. Here the CDR3 reads CASSASGGAYSLWWFF. CDR3 bases: TGCGCCAGCAGTGCAAGCGGGGGGGCCTATTCCCTGTGGTGGTTCTTC. J is TRBJ2-1 and V is TRBV10-1; 10 bases fit TRBD2. The CDR3 spans 16 residues. The germline V gene encodes CDR1 WNHNN and CDR2 SYGVQD (reference sequence). V lost 4 bases and J lost 15; bases outside the gene matches: 18.

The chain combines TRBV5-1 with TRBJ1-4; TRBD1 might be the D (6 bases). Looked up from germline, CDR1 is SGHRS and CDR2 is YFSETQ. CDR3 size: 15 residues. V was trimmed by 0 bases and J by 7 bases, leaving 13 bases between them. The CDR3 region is CASSLDRVEGEKLFF. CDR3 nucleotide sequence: TGCGCCAGCAGCTTGGACAGGGTAGAAGGTGAAAAACTGTTTTTT.

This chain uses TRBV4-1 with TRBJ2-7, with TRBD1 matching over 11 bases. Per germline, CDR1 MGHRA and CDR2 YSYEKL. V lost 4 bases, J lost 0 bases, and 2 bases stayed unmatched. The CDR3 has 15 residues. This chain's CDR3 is CASSRGTGGSYEQYF. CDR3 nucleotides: TGCGCCAGCAGCCGAGGGACAGGGGGCTCCTACGAGCAGTACTTC.

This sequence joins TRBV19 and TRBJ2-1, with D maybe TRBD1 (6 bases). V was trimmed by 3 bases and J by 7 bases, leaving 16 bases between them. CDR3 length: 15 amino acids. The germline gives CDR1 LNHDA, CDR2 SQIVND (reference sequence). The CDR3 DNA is TGTGCCAGTAGTATCAGGGTAGGGACACCTAATGAGCAGTTCTTC. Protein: CASSIRVGTPNEQFF.

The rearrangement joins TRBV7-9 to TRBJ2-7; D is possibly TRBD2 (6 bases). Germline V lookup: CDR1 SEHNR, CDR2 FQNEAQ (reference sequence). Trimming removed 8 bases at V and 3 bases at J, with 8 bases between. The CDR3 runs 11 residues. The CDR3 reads CASGGDYEQYF. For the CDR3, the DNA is TGTGCCAGCGGAGGGGACTACGAGCAGTACTTC.

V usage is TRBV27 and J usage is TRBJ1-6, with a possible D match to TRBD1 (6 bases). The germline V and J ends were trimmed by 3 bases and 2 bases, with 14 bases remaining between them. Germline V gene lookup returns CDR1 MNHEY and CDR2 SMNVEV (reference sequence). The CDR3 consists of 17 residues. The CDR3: CASSFRPGGAYNSPLHF. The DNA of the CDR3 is TGTGCCAGCAGTTTTCGTCCGGGGGGCGCCTATAATTCACCCCTCCACTTT.

This CDR3 is CSAGNWNEKLFF. CDR3 bases: TGCAGCGCTGGGAACTGGAATGAAAAACTGTTTTTT. The chain uses TRBV29-1 and TRBJ1-4; no clear D gene. The germline V gene has CDR1 SQVTM and CDR2 ANQGSEA. The CDR3 length is 12 residues. The V end was cut by 7 bases, the J end by 5 bases, with 11 bases between.